The rows below give T cell receptor beta chains drawn from one sample of a study of CD8+CD57+ T cells in acquired aplastic anemia. TCRdb passed the reads through MiXCR, listing each CDR3 protein once. The profile shows more than 250,000 distinct CDR3 sequences, roughly three fifths of them singletons. What was sequenced was sorted CD4+, CD8+, or CD8+CD57+ T cells (not recorded which) from PBMCs. The receptor source for this set is a human donor with severe aplastic anemia or a healthy control (not recorded which). CDR3s include the opening cysteine and the closing phenylalanine or tryptophan. D genes are given only for firm matches. A clone size is listed for some rows: how often the clone was seen (once, few, many), or a class if it is expanded.

>TRBV6-1|.|.|TRBJ2-2
TGTGCCAGCAGTCCAGGGGTTATCGGGGAGCTGTTTTTT
CASSPGVIGELFF
>TRBV4-1|.|.|TRBJ2-1
TGCGCCAGCAGCCAAGATCTCACTAGCCGCGATGAGCAGTTCTTC
CASSQDLTSRDEQFF
>TRBV20-1|few|TRBD2|TRBJ2-1
TGCAGTGTTCTAGGGGGACTAGCTGTCCATGAGCAGTTCTTC
CSVLGGLAVHEQFF
>TRBV19|.|TRBD2|TRBJ2-3
TGTGCCAGTAGACAGACGGGGGGGCCAGATACGCAGTATTTT
CASRQTGGPDTQYF
>TRBV7-2|once|.|TRBJ1-6
TGTGCCAGCAGCTCACTGGCAGACCACTCACCCCTCCACTTT
CASSSLADHSPLHF
>TRBV20-1|.|TRBD1|TRBJ1-5
TGCAGTGCCGCAAGACAGGGGCAGCCCCAGCATTTT
CSAARQGQPQHF
>TRBV12-3/TRBV12-4|few|.|TRBJ1-6
TGTGCCAGCGGTCCGGGAGGGAGGAGAGGATCACCCCTCCACTTT
CASGPGGRRGSPLHF
>TRBV20-1|once|.|TRBJ1-2
TGCAGTGCCCCTCTCAGCACTAACTATGGCTACACCTTC
CSAPLSTNYGYTF
>TRBV20-1|.|.|TRBJ1-1
TGCAGTGCTAGAGTCTGGGGTCGGGCCACTGAAGCTTTCTTT
CSARVWGRATEAFF
>TRBV9|.|.|TRBJ2-2
TGTGCCAGCAGCGTAGGGGGAGCGAACACCGGGGAGCTGTTTTTT
CASSVGGANTGELFF
>TRBV5-1|.|TRBD1|TRBJ2-5
TGCGCCAGCAGCTCCAGGGGGCGGGTGGAGACCCAGTACTTC
CASSSRGRVETQYF
>TRBV2|.|.|TRBJ2-2
TGTGCCAGCAGTTGGAGGCTGTCTCGGGGCGGGGAGCTGTTTTTT
CASSWRLSRGGELFF
>TRBV7-3|.|TRBD2|TRBJ2-3
TGTGCCAGCAGCTTAAAAACTTCTAGCGGGGGGGACTCAGATACGCAGTATTTT
CASSLKTSSGGDSDTQYF
>TRBV13|many|.|TRBJ1-6
TGTGCCAGCAGCTTAGGGCATCGACGGGTCAATTCACCCCTCCACTTT
CASSLGHRRVNSPLHF
>TRBV19|.|TRBD1|TRBJ1-3
TGTGCCAGTAGCATCCAGGGGGCTGGAAACACCATATATTTT
CASSIQGAGNTIYF
>TRBV4-2|.|.|TRBJ2-1
TGTGCCAGCAGCCAAGCTCTAGCGCGTCACAATGAGCAGTTCTTC
CASSQALARHNEQFF
>TRBV10-3|.|.|TRBJ2-3
TGTGCCAGCGAAGAGGGCGGCGGCGAAACAGATACGCAGTATTTT
CASEEGGGETDTQYF
>TRBV10-1|.|.|TRBJ1-1
TGCGCCAGCAGTGAGTTTGGTGACACTGAAGCTTTCTTT
CASSEFGDTEAFF